Below, 9 T cell receptor beta chains from the same sample are listed, as sequenced in a study of identical twins. TCRdb reanalysed the 5' RACE reads using MiXCR and keeps one entry per CDR3 protein. The repertoire has 690,000 or so distinct CDR3 sequences, 8.6% of them found once; the top ten carry approximately 0.94%. These records were also assigned to another study, of yellow fever vaccine responses in identical twins.

Sequencing was carried out using PBMCs. The origin of the receptors is a woman younger than 35 in good health.

This clonotype occurred many times. The chain recombines TRBV2 with TRBJ2-7, with a tentative D call TRBD1 (6 bases). Between the trimmed V and J ends, which lost 3 bases and 6 bases, there was a span of 9 bases. There are 12 residues in the CDR3. From germline, CDR1 is SNHLY and CDR2 FYNNEI. The CDR3 DNA is TGTGCCAGCAGTGACACAGGGTTCGAGCAGTACTTC. This translates into CASSDTGFEQYF.

This clonotype was seen more than once but under ten times. The rearrangement joins TRBV4-1 to TRBJ2-1; D is ambiguous. V was clipped by 3 bases and J by 7 bases, with 13 bases between them. Germline CDR1 is MGHRA and CDR2 is YSYEKL. The CDR3 covers 14 residues. The CDR3 spells CASSQGPEANEQFF. The CDR3 nucleotides are TGCGCCAGCAGCCAGGGCCCGGAAGCAAATGAGCAGTTCTTC.

The chain joins TRBV4-3 to TRBJ2-3; D uncertain. CDR1 is LGHNA and CDR2 is YSLEER in the germline V gene. The V gene lost 0 bases and the J gene lost 3 bases, with 13 bases spanning the gap. The CDR3 has 16 amino acids. The CDR3 loop reads CASSQDQMSGTDTQYF. The CDR3 coding sequence is TGCGCCAGCAGCCAAGATCAGATGAGTGGTACAGATACGCAGTATTTT.

This rearrangement joins TRBV28 to TRBJ1-1; 7 bases align to TRBD1. Germline lookup yields CDR1 MDHEN and CDR2 SYDVKM. The junction had 8 bases not matched to a gene; V was cut back by 5 bases and J by 2 bases. The length of the CDR3 is 15 residues. As DNA, the CDR3 is TGTGCCAGCAGTCCCACAACAGGGGCTAACACTGAAGCTTTCTTT. Encoded protein: CASSPTTGANTEAFF.

This clonotype was counted a few times. V usage is TRBV6-2 or TRBV6-3 and J usage is TRBJ1-6; D is unclear. The CDR3 loop spans 13 amino acids. V dropped 9 bases and J dropped 4 bases, with 10 bases sitting between them. CDR1 MNHEY and CDR2 SVGEGT come from the germline V gene. The CDR3 region is CASEGGYNSPLHF. The CDR3 region has the DNA TGTGCCAGTGAAGGCGGATATAATTCACCCCTCCACTTT.

This clonotype has a handful of counts. The rearrangement joins TRBV9 to TRBJ1-4; possibly TRBD1 for D (5 bases). Trimming removed 3 bases at V and 4 bases at J, with 7 bases between. The CDR3 consists of 13 residues. CDR1 and CDR2 (germline): SGDLS, YYNGEE. CDR3 loop: CASSAGYNEKLFF. In nucleotides, the CDR3 is TGTGCCAGCAGCGCAGGGTATAATGAAAAACTGTTTTTT.

This sequence joins TRBV2 and TRBJ2-3; D unresolved. The CDR3 contains 12 residues. V lost 7 bases and J lost 6, with 11 bases in between. From germline, CDR1 is SNHLY and CDR2 FYNNEI. CDR3 region: CASTFERDTQYF. DNA for the CDR3: TGTGCCAGCACCTTTGAAAGGGATACGCAGTATTTT.

The table lists this clonotype with many counts. V is TRBV9 and J is TRBJ1-5; D is unresolved. The ends were cut back, 0 bases at V and 4 bases at J, with 11 bases in the middle. This CDR3 is built from 15 residues. Germline V lookup: CDR1 SGDLS, CDR2 YYNGEE. This CDR3 is CASSVESAFNQPQHF. The CDR3 DNA follows: TGTGCCAGCAGCGTAGAGTCAGCATTTAATCAGCCCCAGCATTTT.

In this sample, this clonotype turned up a few times. The CDR3 region has the DNA TGTGCCACCAGCAGTGATTTGACTAGCGGGGGGCGGTGGACCGGGGAGCTGTTTTTT. As protein: CATSSDLTSGGRWTGELFF. The chain employs TRBV15 and TRBJ2-2; 13 nucleotides line up with TRBD2. The CDR3 has 19 amino acids. Germline CDR1 LNHNV, CDR2 YYDKDF (reference sequence). V was pared by 3 bases and J by 5 bases, with 12 bases of the junction left unmatched.